One sample yielded the 15 T cell receptor beta chains listed below, sequenced in a study of T cell repertoires in cytomegalovirus infection. From the reads, TCRdb called clonotypes with MiXCR, one entry per CDR3 protein. The table includes 680,000 or so distinct CDR3 sequences, around a third detected once. Their cognate antigens are unknown. The sample in question was cultured PBMCs, obtained from culture after CMV antigen stimulation. All receptors derive from a human donor in good health (CMV status not recorded). Some clones in this sample may be carry-over from other donors' samples.

This clonotype appeared a few times. V and J are TRBV18 and TRBJ2-3, with TRBD1 matching 9 bases. Germline assignment: CDR1 KGHSH and CDR2 LQKENI. This CDR3 comprises 16 residues. Unmatched junction bases numbered 6, after V lost 0 bases and J lost 5 bases. This CDR3 reads CASSPPRQGEVDTQYF. The CDR3 DNA reads as TGTGCCAGCTCACCACCCCGACAGGGGGAAGTAGATACGCAGTATTTT.

This clonotype was picked up a small number of times. V is TRBV10-3 and J is TRBJ2-7; the D gene is possibly TRBD1 (5 bases). The CDR3 loop spans 15 amino acids. CDR1 and CDR2 (germline): ENHRY, SYGVKD. Trimming stripped 2 bases from V and 2 bases from J, with 13 bases between. CDR3 residues: CAISEPRNRPYEQYF. CDR3 coding DNA: TGTGCCATCAGTGAGCCTAGGAACAGGCCCTACGAGCAGTACTTC.

This chain links TRBV19 with TRBJ1-3, with D hard to call. The CDR3 sequence is 13 residues long. V lost 5 bases and J 6 bases, leaving 11 bases between the germline ends. Germline loops: CDR1 LNHDA, CDR2 SQIVND (reference sequence). CDR3 nucleotide sequence: TGTGCCAGTAGTCTTCGAGAGTCAAACACCATATATTTT. It is translated as CASSLRESNTIYF.

This clonotype has more than one count but fewer than ten. A junction end diverges from the germline sequence, so it may reflect a read error. The rearrangement uses TRBV7-2 and TRBJ2-7, with TRBD2 matching over 11 bases. From germline, CDR1 is SGHTA and CDR2 FQGNSA. The CDR3 sequence is 14 residues long. CDR3 in amino acids: CASSVAGGPYEQYF. CDR3 in DNA: TGTGCCAGCAGCGTAGCGGGAGGGCCTTACGAGCAGTACTTC.

This clonotype was observed at least ten times. The chain employs TRBV7-2 and TRBJ1-1, with 7 bases lining up with TRBD1. Germline lookup yields CDR1 SGHTA and CDR2 FQGNSA. The CDR3 sequence is 15 residues long. J gave up 0 bases and V 2 bases, and 3 bases lay outside the gene matches. The CDR3: CASSLSTGVNTEAFF. The CDR3 coding sequence is TGTGCCAGCAGCTTAAGTACAGGGGTGAACACTGAAGCTTTCTTT.

This clonotype was observed a handful of times. The J gene is TRBJ1-3, the V gene TRBV18; D is unresolved. The germline V gene has CDR1 KGHSH and CDR2 LQKENI. V shed 6 bases and J shed 0 bases, with 9 bases lying between them. The CDR3 has 14 amino acids. The CDR3 nucleotides read TGTGCCAGCTCCGAGATGAGCTCTGGAAACACCATATATTTT. Translated, it gives CASSEMSSGNTIYF.

V gene TRBV20-1 combines with J gene TRBJ1-1, with 9 bases matching TRBD1. J gave up 4 bases and V 1 base, and 4 bases lay outside the gene matches. CDR3 length: 14 amino acids. Germline V gene lookup returns CDR1 DFQATT and CDR2 SNEGSKA (reference sequence). CDR3 sequence reads: CSARADRGATEAFF. For the CDR3, the DNA is TGCAGTGCTAGAGCGGACAGGGGAGCCACTGAAGCTTTCTTT.

The chain employs TRBV6-1 and TRBJ2-1; D may be TRBD2 (5 bases). CDR1 and CDR2 from the germline V gene are MNHNS and SASEGT. The CDR3 spans 15 residues. Trimming cost V 5 bases and J 7 bases, with 18 bases left between them. The CDR3 DNA reads TGTGCCAGCAGTCCAGTAAGAGGGCCAAGGAATGAGCAGTTCTTC. Amino acid sequence: CASSPVRGPRNEQFF.

The chain has TRBV7-8 and TRBJ2-3; tentative D call: TRBD2 (5 bases). The CDR3 loop spans 16 amino acids. The germline gives CDR1 SGHVS, CDR2 FQNEAQ. With 5 bases removed from V and 2 bases from J, the gap between germline ends came to 17 bases. The CDR3 spells CASSPRSAADTDTQYF. As DNA, the CDR3 is TGTGCCAGCAGCCCGAGGTCAGCGGCGGACACAGATACGCAGTATTTT.

The rearrangement joins TRBV19 to TRBJ1-3; no firm D call. This CDR3 is 17 amino acids long. The V end was cut by 4 bases, the J end by 0 bases, with 16 bases between. Germline assignment: CDR1 LNHDA and CDR2 SQIVND (reference sequence). The CDR3 here is CASSTTLGRNSGNTIYF. Written as DNA, the CDR3 is TGTGCCAGTAGTACTACCCTCGGACGGAACTCTGGAAACACCATATATTTT.

This clonotype was detected only a few times. At one end, the junction sequence differs from germline, possibly due to a read error. The chain joins TRBV7-9 to TRBJ1-3; D perhaps matches TRBD1 (6 bases). Germline lookup yields CDR1 SEHNR and CDR2 FQNEAQ (reference sequence). The CDR3 sequence is 11 residues long. DNA of the CDR3: TGTGCCAGCAGCTTAGGTCAGGGGCCTGCTTTT. Its translation is CASSLGQGPAF.

Only a few counts were recorded for this clonotype. The chain joins TRBV11-2 to TRBJ2-6; no firm D call. The V gene lost 4 bases and the J gene lost 0 bases, with 10 bases spanning the gap. Germline-derived CDR1 and CDR2 are SGHAT and FQNNGV. The CDR3 sequence is 16 residues long. This CDR3 is CASSYHPDSGANVLTF. The CDR3 bases are TGTGCCAGCAGCTACCATCCCGACTCTGGGGCCAACGTCCTGACTTTC. The full variable domain, its missing parts supplied by reference TRBV11-2 and TRBJ2-6, is EAGVAQSPRYKIIEKRQSVAFWCNPISGHATLYWYQQILGQGPKLLIQFQNNGVVDDSQLPKDRFSAERLKGVDSTLKIQPAKLEDSAVYLCASSYHPDSGANVLTFGAGSRLTVL.

V is TRBV11-2 and J is TRBJ1-3, with D unresolved. V lost 4 bases, J lost 0 bases, and 7 bases lay in between. The CDR3 has 14 amino acids. The V gene's germline CDR1 is SGHAT and CDR2 FQNNGV. The CDR3 nucleotides read TGTGCCAGCAGCTCCGTGACCTCTGGAAACACCATATATTTT. It translates to CASSSVTSGNTIYF. Variable domain in full (rest from reference TRBV11-2 and TRBJ1-3): EAGVAQSPRYKIIEKRQSVAFWCNPISGHATLYWYQQILGQGPKLLIQFQNNGVVDDSQLPKDRFSAERLKGVDSTLKIQPAKLEDSAVYLCASSSVTSGNTIYFGEGSWLTVV.

The sample holds many counts of this clonotype. This chain links TRBV7-2 with TRBJ2-2; D gene ambiguous. Trimming left V 1 base short and J 3 bases short, with 6 bases between. The germline gives CDR1 SGHTA, CDR2 FQGNSA. The CDR3 sequence is 14 residues long. The DNA of the CDR3 is TGTGCCAGCAGCTTAGTAAGACACACCGGGGAGCTGTTTTTT. Translation gives CASSLVRHTGELFF.

In its sample, this clonotype was seen once. This chain joins TRBV18 and TRBJ1-5; weak D call: TRBD1 (6 bases). Trimming took off 3 bases at V and 11 bases at J, with 17 bases between the two ends. Germline values: CDR1 KGHSH, CDR2 LQKENI. This CDR3 comprises 14 residues. In nucleotides, the CDR3 is TGTGCCAGCTCACCGGGGACAAGGAGACAAGCCCAGCATTTT. Translating gives CASSPGTRRQAQHF.